Listed here are 29 T cell receptor beta chains from one sample, sequenced in a study of PD-1 blockade in classical Hodgkin lymphoma. Every one of the patients relapsed after autologous stem cell transplantation (brentuximab vedotin exposure was variable). Profiling relied on immunoSEQ multiplex PCR, and the TCRdb table lists in-frame clones only, not all of them. This sample yields roughly 90,000 clones, of which roughly 76% are seen a single time; 16% belongs to the top ten. Material: peripheral blood mononuclear cells (PBMCs), obtained before the second cycle of nivolumab. The receptors shown here come from a human donor with classical Hodgkin lymphoma.

This clone was detected once. The CDR3 loop reads CASSPGPPGTRAQYF. Written as DNA, the CDR3 is TGTGCCAGCAGCCCCGGGCCTCCTGGAACGCGGGCGCAGTATTTT. The rearrangement links TRBV6-5 to TRBJ2-3, with a possible D match to TRBD2 (5 bases). Germline V lookup: CDR1 MNHEY, CDR2 SVGAGI. This CDR3 has 15 residues. V was clipped by 6 bases and J by 10 bases, with 23 bases between them.

The genes are TRBV6-5 and TRBJ1-4; D is perhaps TRBD1 (5 bases). Per the germline V gene, CDR1 is MNHEY and CDR2 is SVGAGI. The CDR3 is 14 residues long. V was shortened by 10 bases and J by 8 bases, with 20 bases between the two germline ends. The CDR3, as DNA: TGTGCCACCTCAGGGATTCGGGTCAGAGAAAAACTGTTTTTT. Residues: CATSGIRVREKLFF.

This chain joins TRBV7-9 and TRBJ1-1; 10 nucleotides line up with TRBD1. CDR1 and CDR2 (germline): SEHNR, FQNEAQ (reference sequence). The CDR3 totals 15 residues. After removal of 3 bases from V and 4 bases from J, the junction contained 5 bases not matched to a gene. CDR3 in amino acids: CASSFPTGGSTEAFF. The CDR3 nucleotides read TGTGCCAGCAGCTTCCCGACAGGGGGCTCCACTGAAGCTTTCTTT.

The CDR3: CASSLADSYNEQFF. The CDR3 DNA sequence: TGTGCCAGCAGCTTAGCGGACTCCTACAATGAGCAGTTCTTC. The rearrangement links TRBV11-3 to TRBJ2-1, with D hard to call. Trimming pared 1 base from V and 0 bases from J, leaving 4 bases between. CDR1 is SGHNT and CDR2 is YENEEA in the germline V gene. There are 14 residues in the CDR3. Looking up the rest from reference TRBV11-3 and TRBJ2-1 gives the full variable domain: EAGVVQSPRYKIIEKKQPVAFWCNPISGHNTLYWYLQNLGQGPELLIRYENEEAVDDSQLPKDRFSAERLKGVDSTLKIQPAELGDSAVYLCASSLADSYNEQFFGPGTRLTVL.

The genes are TRBV5-6 and TRBJ1-5, with TRBD1 matching over 7 bases. Germline assignment: CDR1 SGHDT and CDR2 YYEEEE. The CDR3 spans 15 residues. After removal of 4 bases from V and 0 bases from J, the junction contained 4 bases not matched to a gene. CDR3 loop: CASSPGQNSNQPQHF. The CDR3 nucleotides are TGTGCCAGCAGCCCGGGACAGAATAGCAATCAGCCCCAGCATTTT.

CDR3 sequence: CASSLEGNTEAFF. In DNA, the CDR3 is TGCGCCAGCAGCTTGGAAGGGAACACTGAAGCTTTCTTT. This rearrangement joins TRBV5-1 to TRBJ1-1; D gene uncertain. Germline lookup yields CDR1 SGHRS and CDR2 YFSETQ. V dropped 0 bases and J dropped 1 base, with 4 bases sitting between them. The CDR3 has 13 residues. The complete variable domain, with remaining parts taken from reference TRBV5-1 and TRBJ1-1, reads KAGVTQTPRYLIKTRGQQVTLSCSPISGHRSVSWYQQTPGQGLQFLFEYFSETQRNKGNFPGRFSGRQFSNSRSEMNVSTLELGDSALYLCASSLEGNTEAFFGQGTRLTVV.

The rearrangement joins TRBV7-5 to TRBJ2-4; the listed D gene, TRBD2, was not tested against the DNA. TRBV7-5 is flagged as a pseudogene. The CDR3 totals 17 residues. The CDR3 loop is CVLGRGGRYLAKNIQYF. The CDR3 coding sequence is TGTGTCCTAGGGCGGGGCGGGAGGTATCTAGCCAAAAACATTCAGTACTTC.

The chain carries TRBV7-6 and TRBJ2-1; 10 bases line up with TRBD2. V gave up 1 base and J gave up 9 bases; unmatched junction bases: 9. The CDR3 covers 16 residues. Germline V lookup: CDR1 SGHVS, CDR2 FNYEAQ. Written as DNA, the CDR3 is TGTGCCAGCAGCTTAGGTGGGCTAGCGGGAGTGGGTGAGCAGTTCTTC. Protein product: CASSLGGLAGVGEQFF.

The rearrangement links TRBV27 to TRBJ2-4, with 7 bases matching TRBD1. CDR3 length equals 12 residues. With V trimmed by 4 bases and J by 7 bases, 1 base remained unmatched. Germline V gives CDR1 MNHEY, CDR2 SMNVEV (reference sequence). In nucleotides, the CDR3 is TGTGCCAGCAGTTCAGGGGGTAACATTCAGTACTTC. Its protein is CASSSGGNIQYF.

This clone was picked up a small number of times. The genes are TRBV7-2 and TRBJ1-2; maybe TRBD1 (5 bases). CDR3 length: 12 residues. Germline V lookup: CDR1 SGHTA, CDR2 FQGNSA. With 5 bases removed from V and 8 bases from J, the gap between germline ends came to 12 bases. Here the CDR3 reads CASSLGGGGYTF. The CDR3 DNA follows: TGTGCCAGCAGCCTCGGGGGTGGGGGCTACACCTTC.

This clone was picked up one time. The chain recombines TRBV7-2 with TRBJ1-4; 7 nucleotides line up with TRBD1. There are 15 residues in the CDR3. V was pared by 2 bases and J by 5 bases, with 5 bases of the junction left unmatched. Germline lookup yields CDR1 SGHTA and CDR2 FQGNSA. CDR3 nucleotide sequence: TGTGCCAGCAGCTTACTAAAGGGGGCGAATGAAAAACTGTTTTTT. It is translated as CASSLLKGANEKLFF.

The chain links TRBV6-6 to TRBJ2-7; D is ambiguous. Per germline, CDR1 MNHNY and CDR2 SVGAGI (reference sequence). CDR3 length: 12 amino acids. Trimming removed 5 bases at V and 6 bases at J, with 11 bases between. CDR3 DNA sequence: TGTGCCAGCAGTCTCCAGTCGGGCGAGCAGTACTTC. Its protein product is CASSLQSGEQYF.

V usage is TRBV6-6 and J usage is TRBJ2-5; D unclear. Per the germline V gene, CDR1 is MNHNY and CDR2 is SVGAGI (reference sequence). V was clipped by 0 bases and J by 4 bases, with 6 bases between them. The CDR3 is 13 amino acids. For the CDR3, the DNA is TGTGCCAGCAGTTACTCTCACGGAGAGACCCAGTACTTC. Encoded protein: CASSYSHGETQYF.

This rearrangement joins TRBV10-1 to TRBJ2-7; D is uncertain. Trimming removed 7 bases from V and 0 bases from J, with 10 bases in between. This CDR3 comprises 13 residues. Germline CDR1 is WNHNN and CDR2 is SYGVQD (reference sequence). In nucleotides, the CDR3 is TGCGCCAGCACCCCCTGGGGCTCCTACGAGCAGTACTTC. It codes for CASTPWGSYEQYF.

This clone was seen a handful of times. The V gene is TRBV19, the J gene TRBJ2-7; possibly TRBD1 or TRBD2 for D (5 bases each). The V gene's germline CDR1 is LNHDA and CDR2 SQIVND (reference sequence). The germline V and J ends were trimmed by 4 bases and 2 bases, with 18 bases remaining between them. This CDR3 is 16 amino acids long. As DNA, the CDR3 is TGTGCCAGTAGTAAGAGGGGCGAGCTGATAGCCTACGAGCAGTACTTC. This translates into CASSKRGELIAYEQYF.

A remark on this clone: Within the sample, other DNA sequences also encode this same CDR3. This sequence joins TRBV5-8 and TRBJ2-5; no firm D call. Deletions cut 2 bases from V and 1 base from J, with 9 bases between. Germline-derived CDR1 and CDR2 are SGHTS and YDEGEE. The CDR3 runs to 14 residues. CDR3 residues: CASSFEVAQETQYF. The CDR3 DNA reads as TGTGCCAGCAGCTTTGAGGTAGCCCAAGAGACCCAGTACTTC.

V gene TRBV5-1 combines with J gene TRBJ1-4; D is possibly TRBD1 (6 bases). V dropped 1 base and J dropped 7 bases, with 11 bases sitting between them. CDR1 is SGHRS and CDR2 is YFSETQ in the germline V gene. This CDR3 region has 14 residues. This CDR3 is CASSLQGFGEKLFF. The CDR3, as DNA: TGCGCCAGCAGCTTGCAGGGGTTTGGTGAAAAACTGTTTTTT.

The J gene is TRBJ2-5, the V gene TRBV30; D unresolved. The CDR3 spans 11 residues. The V and J ends lost 8 bases and 5 bases respectively, with 12 bases between them. Germline loops: CDR1 GTSNPN, CDR2 SVGIG (reference sequence). The CDR3 spells CALVIGETQYF. The CDR3 DNA follows: TGTGCCCTGGTGATTGGCGAGACCCAGTACTTC. The whole variable domain, filled in from reference TRBV30 and TRBJ2-5, reads SQTIHQWPATLVQPVGSPLSLECTVEGTSNPNLYWYRQAAGRGLQLLFYSVGIGQISSEVPQNLSASRPQDRQFILSSKKLLLSDSGFYLCALVIGETQYFGPGTRLLVL.

The gene calls are TRBV6-5 and TRBJ1-1; D gene unclear. Trimming shortened V by 2 bases and J by 7 bases, and 20 bases separated the two germline ends. Germline lookup yields CDR1 MNHEY and CDR2 SVGAGI. The CDR3 covers 16 residues. Here the CDR3 DNA reads TGTGCCAGCAGTTACCGGAGGTTTTCGGTGCCGGATGAAGCTTTCTTT. It translates to CASSYRRFSVPDEAFF.

The chain links TRBV18 to TRBJ2-5, with D hard to call. This CDR3 is 13 amino acids long. Deletions cut 2 bases from V and 2 bases from J, with 6 bases between. CDR1 KGHSH and CDR2 LQKENI come from the germline V gene. The CDR3 loop is CASSPTGQETQYF. CDR3 nucleotides: TGTGCCAGCTCACCAACCGGACAAGAGACCCAGTACTTC.

The rearrangement uses TRBV5-6 and TRBJ1-2, with D unresolved. The CDR3 consists of 13 residues. V lost 2 bases to trimming and J lost 2 bases, with 7 bases between them. The germline V gene has CDR1 SGHDT and CDR2 YYEEEE. CDR3 nucleotides: TGTGCCAGCAGCTTCCGGAGGAACTATGGCTACACCTTC. It codes for CASSFRRNYGYTF.

The chain links TRBV10-3 to TRBJ1-1, with D maybe TRBD1 (5 bases). Trimming took off 3 bases at V and 7 bases at J, with 12 bases between the two ends. This CDR3 region has 13 residues. Looked up from germline, CDR1 is ENHRY and CDR2 is SYGVKD. In DNA, the CDR3 is TGTGCCATCAGTGAAGGTGGTGGGGGTGAAGCTTTCTTT. It is translated as CAISEGGGGEAFF.

The chain couples TRBV28 to TRBJ1-5; 8 bases fit TRBD1. The length of the CDR3 is 14 residues. The V gene end was trimmed by 5 bases and the J gene end by 3 bases; junction bases not matched to a gene: 3. Germline CDR1 is MDHEN and CDR2 is SYDVKM. The CDR3 region has the DNA TGTGCCAGCAGTACAGGGGGGGTCAATCAGCCCCAGCATTTT. This translates into CASSTGGVNQPQHF.

This chain links TRBV18 with TRBJ2-1; 10 bases are a match to TRBD2. In germline, CDR1 is KGHSH, CDR2 LQKENI. Trimming at V came to 4 bases and at J to 5 bases, leaving 8 bases not matched to a gene. The CDR3 consists of 16 residues. Written as DNA, the CDR3 is TGTGCCAGCTCACTTACAACCGGGACTAGCGACAATGAGCAGTTCTTC. Protein product: CASSLTTGTSDNEQFF.

The V gene is TRBV19, the J gene TRBJ1-5, with 8 bases lining up with TRBD1. CDR1 is LNHDA, CDR2 SQIVND, per germline (reference sequence). The CDR3 length is 16 residues. The ends lost 4 bases at V and 0 bases at J; junction bases unmatched: 5. The CDR3 nucleotides are TGTGCCAGTAGTACCGGGACAGGAAGTAGCAATCAGCCCCAGCATTTT. It specifies CASSTGTGSSNQPQHF.

This sequence joins TRBV5-4 and TRBJ2-5; D may be TRBD1 (5 bases). The CDR3 loop spans 14 amino acids. V gave up 4 bases and J gave up 5 bases, with 15 bases separating them. Germline CDR1 reads SGHNT; CDR2 reads YYREEE (reference sequence). This CDR3 reads CASSQPTELETQYF. For the CDR3, the DNA is TGTGCCAGCAGCCAGCCGACAGAGTTGGAGACCCAGTACTTC.

V usage is TRBV19 and J usage is TRBJ2-4; 10 nucleotides line up with TRBD2. CDR1 and CDR2 (germline): LNHDA, SQIVND (reference sequence). The CDR3 totals 18 residues. With V trimmed by 3 bases and J by 5 bases, 13 bases remained unmatched. CDR3 in DNA: TGTGCCAGTAGTATGAGGGCTAGCGGGAGTATGGCCCAAAACATTCAGTACTTC. As protein: CASSMRASGSMAQNIQYF. Filled out from reference TRBV19 and TRBJ2-4, the complete variable domain reads DGGITQSPKYLFRKEGQNVTLSCEQNLNHDAMYWYRQDPGQGLRLIYYSQIVNDFQKGDIAEGYSVSREKKESFPLTVTSAQKNPTAFYLCASSMRASGSMAQNIQYFGAGTRLSVL.

The CDR3 spells CASSLDRTGRAEAFF. CDR3 bases: TGCGCCAGCAGCTTGGATCGGACAGGGAGGGCTGAAGCTTTCTTT. This rearrangement joins TRBV5-1 to TRBJ1-1; the match to TRBD1 covers 8 bases. V was pared by 0 bases and J by 6 bases, with 7 bases of the junction left unmatched. This CDR3 region has 15 residues. Germline V gene lookup returns CDR1 SGHRS and CDR2 YFSETQ.

The chain uses TRBV2 and TRBJ1-1, with TRBD1 identical over 7 bases. V dropped 7 bases and J dropped 1; count of bases not matched to a gene: 3. CDR3 size: 13 residues. Germline CDR1 SNHLY, CDR2 FYNNEI. This chain's CDR3 is CASKRTGNTEAFF. The CDR3 DNA reads as TGTGCCAGCAAAAGGACAGGGAACACTGAAGCTTTCTTT.